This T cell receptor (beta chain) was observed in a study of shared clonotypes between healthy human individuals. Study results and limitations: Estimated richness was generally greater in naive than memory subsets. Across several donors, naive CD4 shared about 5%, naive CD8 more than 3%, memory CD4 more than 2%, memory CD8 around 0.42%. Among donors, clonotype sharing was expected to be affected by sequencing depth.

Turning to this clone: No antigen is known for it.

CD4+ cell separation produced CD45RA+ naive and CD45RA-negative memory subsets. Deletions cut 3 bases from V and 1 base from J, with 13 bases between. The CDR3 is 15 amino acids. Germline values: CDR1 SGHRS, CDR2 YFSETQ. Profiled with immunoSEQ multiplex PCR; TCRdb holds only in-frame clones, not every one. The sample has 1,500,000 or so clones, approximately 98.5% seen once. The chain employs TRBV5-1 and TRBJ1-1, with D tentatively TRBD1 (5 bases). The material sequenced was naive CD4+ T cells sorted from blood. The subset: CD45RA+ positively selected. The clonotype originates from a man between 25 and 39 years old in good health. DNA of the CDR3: TGCGCCAGCAGCTCGCCAGGGAGGTCGAACACTGAAGCTTTCTTT. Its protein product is CASSSPGRSNTEAFF.